One T cell receptor beta chain is described in this entry. Trimming took 1 base from V and 8 from J; bases not matched to a gene: 5. Germline V gene lookup returns CDR1 SGHRS and CDR2 YFSETQ. The CDR3 extends over 15 amino acids. The entry originates in a study of blood T cell repertoires in COVID-19. On the study more broadly: Samples taken during acute and convalescent COVID-19 were collected in the United States, Italy and Spain. The cDNA or gDNA used as material had been derived from T cells, B-cell-depleted T cells, or PBMCs.

Clones were sequenced by immunoSEQ multiplex PCR, and TCRdb holds only the in-frame ones, with some missing. There are about 50,000 clones in the sample; 90% occur only once, and around a tenth lies in the top ten. This sequence joins TRBV5-1 and TRBJ2-2, with TRBD2 matching 10 bases. The sequence was obtained from a woman over 75 with acute or convalescent COVID-19. Material: peripheral blood. The CDR3 nucleotides read TGCGCCAGCAGCTTGAGCGGGAGGGCCGAGGGGGAGCTGTTTTTT. This translates into CASSLSGRAEGELFF.